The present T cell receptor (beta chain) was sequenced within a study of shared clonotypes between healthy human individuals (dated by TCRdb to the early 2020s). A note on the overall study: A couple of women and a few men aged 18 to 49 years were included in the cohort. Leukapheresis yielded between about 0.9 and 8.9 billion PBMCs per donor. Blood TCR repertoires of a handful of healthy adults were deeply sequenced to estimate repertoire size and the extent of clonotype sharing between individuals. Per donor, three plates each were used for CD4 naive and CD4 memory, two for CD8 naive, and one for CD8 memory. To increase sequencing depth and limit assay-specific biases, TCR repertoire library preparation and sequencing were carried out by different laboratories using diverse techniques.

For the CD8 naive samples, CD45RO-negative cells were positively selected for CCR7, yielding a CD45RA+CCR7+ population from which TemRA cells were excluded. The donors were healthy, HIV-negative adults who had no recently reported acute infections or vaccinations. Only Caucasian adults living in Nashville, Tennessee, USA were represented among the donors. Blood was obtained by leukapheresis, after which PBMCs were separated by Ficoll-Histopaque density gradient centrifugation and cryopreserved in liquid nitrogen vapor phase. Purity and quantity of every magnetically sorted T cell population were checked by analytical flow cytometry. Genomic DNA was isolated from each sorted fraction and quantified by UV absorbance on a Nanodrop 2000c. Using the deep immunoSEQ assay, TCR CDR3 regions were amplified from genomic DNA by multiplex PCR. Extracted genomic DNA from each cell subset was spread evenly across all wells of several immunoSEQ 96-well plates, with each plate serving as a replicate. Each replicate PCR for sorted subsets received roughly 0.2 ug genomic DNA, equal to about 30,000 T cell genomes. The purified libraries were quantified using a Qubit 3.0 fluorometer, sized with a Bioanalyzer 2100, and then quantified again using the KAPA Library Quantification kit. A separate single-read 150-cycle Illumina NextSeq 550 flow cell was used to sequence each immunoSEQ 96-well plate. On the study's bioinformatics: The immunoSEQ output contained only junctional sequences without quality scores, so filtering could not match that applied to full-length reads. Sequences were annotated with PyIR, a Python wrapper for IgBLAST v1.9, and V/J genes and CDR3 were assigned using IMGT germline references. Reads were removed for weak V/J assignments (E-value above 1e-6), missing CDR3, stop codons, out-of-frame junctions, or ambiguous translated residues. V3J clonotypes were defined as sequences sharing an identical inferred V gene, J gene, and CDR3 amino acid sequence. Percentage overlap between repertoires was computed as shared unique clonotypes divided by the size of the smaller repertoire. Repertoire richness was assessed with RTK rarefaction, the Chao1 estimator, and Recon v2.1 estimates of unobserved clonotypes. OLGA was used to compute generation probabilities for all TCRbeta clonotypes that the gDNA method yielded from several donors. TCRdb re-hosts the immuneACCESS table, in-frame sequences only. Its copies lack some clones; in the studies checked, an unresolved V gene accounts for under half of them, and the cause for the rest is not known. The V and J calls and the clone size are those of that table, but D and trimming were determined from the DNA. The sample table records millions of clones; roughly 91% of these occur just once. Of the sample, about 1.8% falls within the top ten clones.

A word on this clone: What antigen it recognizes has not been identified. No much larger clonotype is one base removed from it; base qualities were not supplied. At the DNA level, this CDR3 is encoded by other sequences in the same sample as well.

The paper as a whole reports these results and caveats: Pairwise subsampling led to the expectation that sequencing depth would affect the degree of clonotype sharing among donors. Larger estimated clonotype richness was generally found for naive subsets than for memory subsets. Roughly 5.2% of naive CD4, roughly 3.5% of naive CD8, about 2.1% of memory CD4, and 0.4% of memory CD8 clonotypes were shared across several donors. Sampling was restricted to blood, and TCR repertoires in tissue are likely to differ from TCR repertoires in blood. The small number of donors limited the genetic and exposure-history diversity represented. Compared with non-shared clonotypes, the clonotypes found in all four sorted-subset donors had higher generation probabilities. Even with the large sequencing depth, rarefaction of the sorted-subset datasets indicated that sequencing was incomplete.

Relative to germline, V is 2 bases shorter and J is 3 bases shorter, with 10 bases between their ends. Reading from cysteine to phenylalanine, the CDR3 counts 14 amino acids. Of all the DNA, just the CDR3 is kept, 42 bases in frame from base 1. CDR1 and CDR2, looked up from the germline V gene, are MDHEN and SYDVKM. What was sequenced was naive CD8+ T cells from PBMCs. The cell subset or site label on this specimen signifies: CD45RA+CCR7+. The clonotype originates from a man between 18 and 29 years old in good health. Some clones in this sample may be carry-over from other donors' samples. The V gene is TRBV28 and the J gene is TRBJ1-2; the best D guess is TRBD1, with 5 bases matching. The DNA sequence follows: TGTGCCAGCAGTTTAAGGGGCCGGGACTATGGCTACACCTTC. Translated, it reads CASSLRGRDYGYTF.